This TCR beta chain stems from a study of CD8 T cells in ankylosing spondylitis. This CDR3 has 18 amino acids. CDR1 is SGHVS, CDR2 FNYEAQ, per germline. The junction had 10 bases not matched to a gene; V was cut back by 2 bases and J by 6 bases. Ten or more counts support this clonotype. TCRdb analysed the 5' RACE reads with MiXCR anew, one entry per CDR3 protein. The sample has over 200,000 distinct CDR3 sequences, roughly a tenth seen once. The sample was blood, either unsorted or a sorted T cell fraction (not recorded which). The receptor's source is a male donor with ankylosing spondylitis or in good health (not recorded which). The rearrangement uses TRBV7-6 and TRBJ1-6; 10 nucleotides agree with TRBD1. CDR3 residues: CASSLFALGQGGNSPLHF. The CDR3 nucleotides read TGTGCCAGCAGCTTATTTGCCCTCGGACAGGGGGGTAATTCACCCCTCCACTTT.